This T cell receptor beta chain was sequenced for a study of shared clonotypes between healthy human individuals. The CDR3 totals 18 residues. Trimming cost V 5 bases and J 2 bases; bases outside gene matches: 11. In germline, CDR1 is SGHAT, CDR2 FQDESV (reference sequence). The table came from immunoSEQ multiplex PCR; TCRdb's copy has only in-frame clones and leaves some out. The table shows over a million clones, with roughly 96% occurring only once. The chain combines TRBV11-1 with TRBJ2-7; 14 bases are shared with TRBD2. This clonotype originated in a man younger than 40 in good health. The sample comprised naive CD4+ T cells sorted from blood. Sample subset: CD45RA+ positively selected. The CDR3 nucleotides are TGTGCCAGCAGCCGGGGACTAGCGGGAGCATCACTAGCCTACGAGCAGTACTTC. Translation: CASSRGLAGASLAYEQYF.